This T cell receptor beta chain was identified in a study of CD8 T cells in ankylosing spondylitis. Remarks on this clonotype: Its specificity is not known.

The TCR beta libraries were generated through quantitative 5'-RACE incorporating molecular barcodes. TCRdb ran MiXCR on the 5' RACE reads and lists one entry per CDR3 protein. Of 180,000 or so distinct CDR3 sequences listed, under 14% are singletons. Study-wide points: Roughly eight highly homologous variants formed a TCR beta motif that appeared characteristic of ankylosing spondylitis blood.

The CDR3 consists of 14 residues. The sequenced material came from blood, either unsorted or a sorted T cell fraction (not recorded which). The rearrangement links TRBV12-2 to TRBJ2-7; whether TRBD1, the table's D call, matches the DNA was not checked. TRBV12-2 constitutes a pseudogene. This TCR was recovered from a male donor with ankylosing spondylitis or in good health (not recorded which). In DNA form, the CDR3 reads TGTGCAAGTCGCTTGGACAGAATTCCTATCGAGCAGTACTTC. Its translation is CASRLDRIPIEQYF.